Below, 5 T cell receptor beta chains from the same sample are listed, as sequenced in a study of tumor-infiltrating lymphocytes in localized non-small cell lung cancer. Repertoires were generated with immunoSEQ multiplex PCR, while TCRdb's copy carries only in-frame clones and drops some. The profile shows about 12,000 clones, about 66% of them singletons. Material: uninvolved lung tissue not adjacent to the tumor. The receptors come from a human donor with non-small cell lung cancer.

The chain uses TRBV29-1 and TRBJ2-7, with 9 nucleotides matching TRBD1. Trimming took 6 bases from V and 2 from J; bases not matched to a gene: 2. The CDR3 totals 12 residues. Looked up from germline, CDR1 is SQVTM and CDR2 is ANQGSEA. CDR3 sequence (DNA): TGCAGCGTACAGGGGGCCGCCTACGAGCAGTACTTC. This encodes CSVQGAAYEQYF.

The table lists this clone with a few counts. CDR3 in DNA: TGTGCCAGCAGCTTAGAGGTTCGGGGGGCCAAAAACATTCAGTACTTC. This codes for CASSLEVRGAKNIQYF. The chain employs TRBV7-2 and TRBJ2-4, with a weak D call TRBD2 (6 bases). The CDR3 contains 16 residues. Trimming removed 1 base from V and 1 base from J, with 11 bases in between. CDR1 is SGHTA and CDR2 is FQGNSA in the germline V gene. The full variable domain, rest sourced from reference TRBV7-2 and TRBJ2-4, is GAGVSQSPSNKVTEKGKDVELRCDPISGHTALYWYRQSLGQGLEFLIYFQGNSAPDKSGLPSDRFSAERTGGSVSTLTIQRTQQEDSAVYLCASSLEVRGAKNIQYFGAGTRLSVL.

The chain carries TRBV5-5 and TRBJ1-1; weak D call: TRBD1 (6 bases). Germline values: CDR1 SGHKS, CDR2 YYEKEE (reference sequence). Trimming pared 1 base from V and 4 bases from J, leaving 14 bases between. This CDR3 has 15 amino acids. CDR3 in DNA: TGTGCCAGCAGCTTGCGTCACGGGGGGGCCACTGAAGCTTTCTTT. It encodes CASSLRHGGATEAFF.

V gene TRBV21-1 combines with J gene TRBJ2-5; the listed D gene, TRBD2, was not tested against the DNA. TRBV21-1 is a recognized pseudogene. There are 13 residues in the CDR3. CDR3 region: CASSWTSKETQYF. The CDR3 DNA follows: TGTGCCAGCAGCTGGACTAGTAAAGAGACCCAGTACTTC.

This sequence joins TRBV30 and TRBJ1-2, with D hard to call. Germline V lookup: CDR1 GTSNPN, CDR2 SVGIG (reference sequence). The CDR3 totals 13 residues. Trimming stripped 8 bases from V and 1 base from J, with 14 bases between. As DNA, the CDR3 is TGTGCCAGCAACCCGGGCTTTAACTATGGCTACACCTTC. Translating it yields CASNPGFNYGYTF.